Listed here is a single T cell receptor (beta chain). TCRdb's table, derived via immunoSEQ multiplex PCR, lists solely in-frame clones and lacks some. The sample lists around 480,000 clones, around 88% occurring once. The data stem from a study of blood T cell repertoires in COVID-19. At the level of the study: Sources were T cells, B-cell-depleted T cells, or PBMCs; the material itself was cDNA or gDNA.

Followed longitudinally, the Seattle patients had been enrolled during active infection. The V gene's germline CDR1 is KGHSH and CDR2 LQKENI. Trimming took 3 bases from V and 4 from J, leaving 24 bases between them. The CDR3 runs to 18 residues. The sequenced sample was peripheral blood. The TCR was taken from a woman in her fifties or sixties with COVID-19, enrolled during active disease. The rearrangement uses TRBV18 and TRBJ1-1; no definite D call. CDR3 in amino acids: CASSPSETPTQRGTEAFF. The CDR3 DNA is TGTGCCAGCTCACCCTCAGAGACTCCGACTCAACGGGGCACTGAAGCTTTCTTT. The full variable domain, completed using reference TRBV18 and TRBJ1-1, is NAGVMQNPRHLVRRRGQEARLRCSPMKGHSHVYWYRQLPEEGLKFMVYLQKENIIDESGMPKERFSAEFPKEGPSILRIQQVVRGDSAAYFCASSPSETPTQRGTEAFFGQGTRLTVV.